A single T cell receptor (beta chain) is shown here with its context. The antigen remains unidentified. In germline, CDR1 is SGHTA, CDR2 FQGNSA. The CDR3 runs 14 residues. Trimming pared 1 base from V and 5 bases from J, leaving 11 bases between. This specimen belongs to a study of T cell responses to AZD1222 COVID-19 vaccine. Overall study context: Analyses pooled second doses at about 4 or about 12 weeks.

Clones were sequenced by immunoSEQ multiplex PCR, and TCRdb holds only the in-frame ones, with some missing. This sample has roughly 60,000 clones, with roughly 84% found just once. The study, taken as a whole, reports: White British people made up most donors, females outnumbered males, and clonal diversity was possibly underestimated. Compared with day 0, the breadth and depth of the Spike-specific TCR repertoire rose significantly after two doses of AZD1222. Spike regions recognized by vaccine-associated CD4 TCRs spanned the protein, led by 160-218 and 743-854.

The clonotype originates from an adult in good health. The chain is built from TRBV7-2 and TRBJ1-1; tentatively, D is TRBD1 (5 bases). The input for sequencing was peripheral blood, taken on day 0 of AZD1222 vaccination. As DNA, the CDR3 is TGTGCCAGCAGCTTAGGACCGGGGGGTACTGAAGCTTTCTTT. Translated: CASSLGPGGTEAFF.